This T cell receptor beta chain stems from a study of long-term antiretroviral therapy in people with HIV. This clone was seen a single time. Its antigen is currently unknown. This CDR3 spans 14 amino acids. The V end was cut by 10 bases, the J end by 8 bases, with 20 bases between. CDR1 MNHNY and CDR2 SVGAGI come from the germline V gene (reference sequence). Study outcomes and limitations: Once patients were on ART, diversity went higher but still fell short of transplant donor controls.

There were no participants with HIV treated outside the United States. Specimens held about 0.9-11 million cryopreserved PBMC prior to DNA extraction. immunoSEQ v3.0 was run at survey level. The study targeted about 40,000-55,000 T-cell genomes per sample in sequencing. TCRdb keeps only in-frame clones here, not all; method: immunoSEQ multiplex PCR. The sample includes about 30,000 clones, around 80% of them seen just once. The sequence came from a young man with HIV. The sequencing here drew on unsorted PBMCs, taken 1.5 years before starting antiretroviral therapy. This sequence joins TRBV6-6 and TRBJ1-4, with D possibly being TRBD1 (6 bases). Here the CDR3 reads CATSDSRGEEKLFF. CDR3 DNA: TGTGCCACCTCGGACAGCCGAGGGGAAGAAAAACTGTTTTTT.